Presented here are 2 T cell receptor beta chains from one specimen sequenced in a study of blood T cell repertoires in COVID-19. Repertoires were generated with immunoSEQ multiplex PCR, while TCRdb's copy carries only in-frame clones and drops some. The table has about 120,000 clones, more than 75% seen once; the top ten hold 3.9%. Sequencing was performed on peripheral blood. These receptors all stem from a man between 60 and 70 years old with acute or convalescent COVID-19.

This clone was picked up a small number of times. The chain is built from TRBV9 and TRBJ1-4; 11 nucleotides align to TRBD1. The CDR3 is made up of 15 amino acids. CDR1 SGDLS and CDR2 YYNGEE come from the germline V gene. The V and J ends lost 4 bases and 8 bases, in that order; junction bases with no gene match: 7. Here the CDR3 reads CASSSGDRGEEKLFF. As DNA, the CDR3 is TGTGCCAGCAGCTCTGGGGACAGGGGGGAGGAAAAACTGTTTTTT.

The rearrangement joins TRBV24-1 to TRBJ1-2; a possible D gene is TRBD1 (6 bases). Between the trimmed V and J ends, which lost 4 bases and 8 bases, there was a span of 16 bases. Germline V gene lookup returns CDR1 KGHDR and CDR2 SFDVKD. The CDR3 loop spans 14 amino acids. CDR3 DNA: TGTGCCACCAGTGACTCCCCGGACAGCAAAGGCTACACCTTC. This translates into CATSDSPDSKGYTF.